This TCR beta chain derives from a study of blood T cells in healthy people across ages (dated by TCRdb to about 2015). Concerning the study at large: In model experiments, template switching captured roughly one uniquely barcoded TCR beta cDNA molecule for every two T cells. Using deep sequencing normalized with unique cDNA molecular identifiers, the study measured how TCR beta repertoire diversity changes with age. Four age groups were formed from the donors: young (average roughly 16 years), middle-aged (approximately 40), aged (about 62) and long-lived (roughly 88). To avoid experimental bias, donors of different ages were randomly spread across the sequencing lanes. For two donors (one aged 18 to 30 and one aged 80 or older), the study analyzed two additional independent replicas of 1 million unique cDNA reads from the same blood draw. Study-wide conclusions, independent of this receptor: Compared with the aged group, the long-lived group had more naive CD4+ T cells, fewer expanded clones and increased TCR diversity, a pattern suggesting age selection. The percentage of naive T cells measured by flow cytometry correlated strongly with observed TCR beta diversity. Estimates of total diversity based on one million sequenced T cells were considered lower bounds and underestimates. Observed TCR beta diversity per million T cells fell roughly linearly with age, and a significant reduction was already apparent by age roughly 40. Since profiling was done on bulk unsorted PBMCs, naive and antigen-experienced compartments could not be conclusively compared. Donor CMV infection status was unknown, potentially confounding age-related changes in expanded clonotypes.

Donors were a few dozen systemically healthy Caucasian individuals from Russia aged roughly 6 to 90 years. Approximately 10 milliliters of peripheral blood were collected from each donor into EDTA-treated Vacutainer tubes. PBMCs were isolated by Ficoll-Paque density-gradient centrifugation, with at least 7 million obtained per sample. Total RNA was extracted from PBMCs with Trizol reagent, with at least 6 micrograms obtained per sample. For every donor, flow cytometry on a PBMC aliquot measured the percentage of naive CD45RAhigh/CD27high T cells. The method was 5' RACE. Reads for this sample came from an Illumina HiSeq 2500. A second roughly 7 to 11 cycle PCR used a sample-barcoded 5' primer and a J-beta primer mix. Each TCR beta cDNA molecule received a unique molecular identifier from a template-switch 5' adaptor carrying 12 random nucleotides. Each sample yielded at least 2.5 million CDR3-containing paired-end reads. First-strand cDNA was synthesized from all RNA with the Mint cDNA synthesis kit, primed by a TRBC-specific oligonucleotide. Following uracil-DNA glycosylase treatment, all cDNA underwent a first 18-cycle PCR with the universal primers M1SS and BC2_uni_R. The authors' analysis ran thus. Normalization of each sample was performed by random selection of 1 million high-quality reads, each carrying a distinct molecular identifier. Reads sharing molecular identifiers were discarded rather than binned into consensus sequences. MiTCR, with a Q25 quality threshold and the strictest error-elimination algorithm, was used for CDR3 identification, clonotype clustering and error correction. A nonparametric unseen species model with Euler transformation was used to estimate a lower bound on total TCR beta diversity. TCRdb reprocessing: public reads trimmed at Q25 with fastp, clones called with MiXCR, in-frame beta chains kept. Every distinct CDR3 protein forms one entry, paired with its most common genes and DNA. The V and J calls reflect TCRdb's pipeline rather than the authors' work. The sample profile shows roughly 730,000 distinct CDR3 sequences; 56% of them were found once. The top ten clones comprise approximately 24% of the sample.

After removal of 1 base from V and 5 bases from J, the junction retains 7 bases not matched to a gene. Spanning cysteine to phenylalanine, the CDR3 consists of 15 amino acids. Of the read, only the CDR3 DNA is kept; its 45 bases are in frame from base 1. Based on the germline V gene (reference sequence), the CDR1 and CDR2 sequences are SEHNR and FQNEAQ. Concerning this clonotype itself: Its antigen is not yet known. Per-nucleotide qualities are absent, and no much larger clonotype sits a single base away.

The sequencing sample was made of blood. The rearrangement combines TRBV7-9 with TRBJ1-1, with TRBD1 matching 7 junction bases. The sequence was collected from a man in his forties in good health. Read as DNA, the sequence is TGTGCCAGCAGCTTAGATGTTGACAGGGTAACTGAAGCTTTCTTT. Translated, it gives CASSLDVDRVTEAFF.